One sample yielded the 21 T cell receptor beta chains listed below, sequenced in a study of a mutant IDH1 vaccine in newly diagnosed glioma. Indicated time point: week 5, during vaccination. Each dose of the vaccine consisted of 300 ug of mutant IDH1 20-mer peptide, with topical imiquimod. No antigen has been identified for these receptors. Measured with immunoSEQ multiplex PCR; TCRdb has only the in-frame clones, and not every one. The profile shows 35,000 to 45,000 clones, roughly 79% of them singletons. The sample was PBMCs, taken from a glioma patient whose treatment included an IDH1 peptide vaccine. Receptors originate from a man aged 45-65 years with glioma.

The chain carries TRBV7-8 and TRBJ2-1; D gene unclear. With 3 bases removed from V and 10 bases from J, the gap between germline ends came to 7 bases. Germline assignment: CDR1 SGHVS and CDR2 FQNEAQ. This CDR3 comprises 11 residues. CDR3 in amino acids: CASSFGQEQFF. The CDR3 DNA reads TGTGCCAGCAGCTTCGGCCAGGAGCAGTTCTTC.

V and J are TRBV30 and TRBJ2-7, with D perhaps TRBD1 or TRBD2 (6 bases each). Trimming removed 0 bases at V and 6 bases at J, with 15 bases between. Germline V gene data show CDR1 as GTSNPN and CDR2 as SVGIG (reference sequence). CDR3 length: 14 amino acids. The CDR3 DNA sequence: TGTGCCTGGAGTGTTGGTGGGGGGCCGGGCGAGCAGTACTTC. Translated, it gives CAWSVGGGPGEQYF. The full variable domain, completed using reference TRBV30 and TRBJ2-7, is SQTIHQWPATLVQPVGSPLSLECTVEGTSNPNLYWYRQAAGRGLQLLFYSVGIGQISSEVPQNLSASRPQDRQFILSSKKLLLSDSGFYLCAWSVGGGPGEQYFGPGTRLTVT.

The V and J genes are TRBV27 and TRBJ2-7; TRBD2 matches 8 bases. CDR3 size: 14 residues. The ends lost 6 bases at V and 5 bases at J; junction bases unmatched: 9. The germline V gene has CDR1 MNHEY and CDR2 SMNVEV (reference sequence). The CDR3 loop is CASSRSGRRDEQYF. Written as DNA, the CDR3 is TGTGCCAGCAGCCGCAGCGGGAGAAGGGACGAGCAGTACTTC.

This rearrangement joins TRBV15 to TRBJ2-7; 9 bases line up with TRBD1. This CDR3 spans 15 amino acids. The trim removed 2 bases at V and 4 bases at J, leaving 6 bases unmatched. Germline V gene lookup returns CDR1 LNHNV and CDR2 YYDKDF (reference sequence). Here the CDR3 reads CATSRLTGGGYEQYF. The CDR3 DNA reads TGTGCCACCAGCAGACTGACAGGGGGAGGGTACGAGCAGTACTTC.

The chain employs TRBV2 and TRBJ1-5; D gene ambiguous. V lost 4 bases to trimming and J lost 5 bases, with 12 bases between them. Germline V gene lookup returns CDR1 SNHLY and CDR2 FYNNEI. The length of the CDR3 is 14 residues. The DNA for the CDR3 is TGTGCCAGCAGTGGGGTTGGGCAGGATCAGCCCCAGCATTTT. This encodes CASSGVGQDQPQHF.

The count of this clone is one. The chain couples TRBV18 to TRBJ1-1; TRBD1 might be the D (5 bases). The CDR3 has 13 residues. V gave up 7 bases and J gave up 5 bases, with 14 bases separating them. In germline, CDR1 is KGHSH, CDR2 LQKENI. CDR3: CASCGGRMTEAFF. CDR3 in DNA: TGTGCCAGCTGTGGGGGTCGTATGACTGAAGCTTTCTTT.

V gene TRBV4-1 combines with J gene TRBJ1-3, with D unclear. With 0 bases removed from V and 0 bases from J, the gap between germline ends came to 9 bases. Germline V CDR1 and CDR2: MGHRA, YSYEKL. CDR3 length: 16 amino acids. CDR3 sequence reads: CASSQELSSSGNTIYF. CDR3 bases: TGCGCCAGCAGCCAAGAACTGTCCAGCTCTGGAAACACCATATATTTT.

The rearrangement uses TRBV7-8 and TRBJ2-3; either TRBD1 or TRBD2 may fit D (6 bases each). V lost 3 bases and J 4 bases, leaving 14 bases between the germline ends. The CDR3 has 15 amino acids. Germline values: CDR1 SGHVS, CDR2 FQNEAQ. Here the CDR3 DNA reads TGTGCCAGCAGCTTCCTGGGGGGCCGGGCAGATACGCAGTATTTT. Protein: CASSFLGGRADTQYF.

This clone was seen a few times. This sequence joins TRBV6-6 and TRBJ2-6; TRBD2 might be the D (6 bases). The CDR3 is 13 residues long. The ends were cut back, 8 bases at V and 2 bases at J, with 7 bases in the middle. The germline CDR1 and CDR2 sequences are MNHNY and SVGAGI (reference sequence). In DNA form, the CDR3 reads TGTGCCAGCTGGGGGGCTGGGGCCAACGTCCTGACTTTC. Amino acids: CASWGAGANVLTF.

This clone was picked up one time. The chain's CDR3 is CASSLSWNKNIQYF. In nucleotides, the CDR3 is TGTGCCAGCAGTTTATCGTGGAATAAAAACATTCAGTACTTC. This chain connects TRBV27 to TRBJ2-4; the D is unclear. The CDR3 sequence is 14 residues long. Germline CDR1 MNHEY, CDR2 SMNVEV (reference sequence). V dropped 0 bases and J dropped 4 bases, with 7 bases sitting between them.

The V call is TRBV10-3, the J call TRBJ1-5, with no clear D. Germline-derived CDR1 and CDR2 are ENHRY and SYGVKD. V was shortened by 0 bases and J by 9 bases, with 9 bases between the two germline ends. This CDR3 has 13 amino acids. The CDR3 DNA follows: TGTGCCATCAGTGAGTCGGAACTTCGGCCCCAGCATTTT. Its translation is CAISESELRPQHF.

CDR3 sequence reads: CASGPGLSGNTIYF. CDR3 in DNA: TGTGCCAGCGGCCCGGGTCTCTCTGGAAACACCATATATTTT. The chain carries TRBV9 and TRBJ1-3; no reliable D call. The length of the CDR3 is 14 residues. Germline V CDR1 and CDR2: SGDLS, YYNGEE. Trimming stripped 7 bases from V and 0 bases from J, with 11 bases between.

The J gene is TRBJ2-3, the V gene TRBV25-1, with no clear D. The CDR3 sequence is 13 residues long. Germline V gives CDR1 MGHDK, CDR2 SYGVNS. V lost 10 bases and J 0 bases, leaving 11 bases between the germline ends. The CDR3 nucleotides are TGTGCCACCATCTCTCGGAGCACAGATACGCAGTATTTT. It yields the protein CATISRSTDTQYF. Filled out from reference TRBV25-1 and TRBJ2-3, the complete variable domain reads EADIYQTPRYLVIGTGKKITLECSQTMGHDKMYWYQQDPGMELHLIHYSYGVNSTEKGDLSSESTVSRIRTEHFPLTLESARPSHTSQYLCATISRSTDTQYFGPGTRLTVL.

V and J are TRBV6-1 and TRBJ2-7; possibly TRBD1 or TRBD2 for D (5 bases each). CDR3 size: 13 residues. Trimming stripped 6 bases from V and 1 base from J, with 10 bases between. Germline V CDR1 and CDR2: MNHNS, SASEGT. The CDR3 reads CASRGEWSYEQYF. The CDR3 nucleotides are TGTGCCAGCAGAGGGGAGTGGTCCTACGAGCAGTACTTC.

The gene calls are TRBV19 and TRBJ1-5; D perhaps matches TRBD1 (5 bases). The V gene lost 8 bases and the J gene lost 1 base, with 21 bases spanning the gap. The CDR3 contains 17 residues. Germline V gene lookup returns CDR1 LNHDA and CDR2 SQIVND (reference sequence). CDR3 in amino acids: CASSQLGARQSNQPQHF. CDR3 in DNA: TGTGCCAGTTCTCAATTGGGTGCTAGACAGAGCAATCAGCCCCAGCATTTT.

The chain uses TRBV4-1 and TRBJ2-7; D is undetermined. Deletions cut 4 bases from V and 5 bases from J, with 21 bases between. The CDR3 sequence is 16 residues long. Germline V lookup: CDR1 MGHRA, CDR2 YSYEKL. The CDR3 nucleotides are TGCGCCAGCAGCCCCGCCGGTGGGGTTAGTCGCCACGAGCAGTACTTC. As protein: CASSPAGGVSRHEQYF.

The chain couples TRBV7-8 to TRBJ2-7; perhaps D is TRBD1 or TRBD2 (6 bases each). The CDR3 runs to 15 residues. CDR1 is SGHVS and CDR2 is FQNEAQ in the germline V gene. V dropped 1 base and J dropped 3 bases, with 13 bases sitting between them. The CDR3 nucleotides read TGTGCCAGCAGCTTAGAAGGGGGGCCTTACTACGAGCAGTACTTC. This encodes CASSLEGGPYYEQYF.

This chain links TRBV19 with TRBJ2-2; 10 bases agree with TRBD2. The junction had 6 bases not matched to a gene; V was cut back by 5 bases and J by 0 bases. The CDR3 is 17 amino acids. Germline CDR1 reads LNHDA; CDR2 reads SQIVND (reference sequence). This chain's CDR3 is CASSFSSGGTNTGELFF. Written as DNA, the CDR3 is TGTGCCAGTAGTTTCAGTAGCGGGGGGACGAACACCGGGGAGCTGTTTTTT.

This clone showed up just a few times. V gene TRBV7-9 combines with J gene TRBJ1-4, with 7 bases identical to TRBD1. V dropped 7 bases and J dropped 8; count of bases not matched to a gene: 13. The CDR3 sequence is 15 residues long. The germline V gene encodes CDR1 SEHNR and CDR2 FQNEAQ (reference sequence). In nucleotides, the CDR3 is TGTGCCAGCACCGTTGGCGACAGGGTTAGCGAAAAACTGTTTTTT. This gives the protein CASTVGDRVSEKLFF.

The rearrangement joins TRBV6-5 to TRBJ1-2, with D perhaps TRBD1 (5 bases). CDR3 size: 14 residues. Germline V gene sequence: CDR1 MNHEY, CDR2 SVGAGI. Trimming shortened V by 0 bases and J by 5 bases, and 10 bases separated the two germline ends. The CDR3 DNA reads as TGTGCCAGCAGTTACTCGAAATGGGGGTATGGCTACACCTTC. Its protein is CASSYSKWGYGYTF.

V gene TRBV19 combines with J gene TRBJ1-3; possibly TRBD1 for D (6 bases). V dropped 7 bases and J dropped 8 bases, with 15 bases sitting between them. This CDR3 comprises 13 residues. Germline CDR1 is LNHDA and CDR2 is SQIVND (reference sequence). CDR3 in DNA: TGTGCCAGTAAGAGGGACACCATCGACACCATATATTTT. Its protein is CASKRDTIDTIYF.